This T cell receptor beta chain was documented in a study of blood T cell repertoires in COVID-19. The data were produced by immunoSEQ multiplex PCR, yet TCRdb's version contains in-frame clones alone and is incomplete. The sample shows roughly 260,000 clones, approximately 91% of them seen only once. This CDR3 region has 16 residues. The V gene end was trimmed by 3 bases and the J gene end by 6 bases; junction bases not matched to a gene: 12. The V gene's germline CDR1 is SGHDT and CDR2 YYEEEE. The material sequenced was peripheral blood. This sequence joins TRBV5-6 and TRBJ2-1, with 7 bases matching TRBD2. This receptor was identified in a young adult with COVID-19, enrolled during active disease. The CDR3, as DNA: TGTGCCAGCAGCTACGGACTAGTTGGCCTAAGCAATGAGCAGTTCTTC. Translation: CASSYGLVGLSNEQFF.